The sequence of this TCR beta chain was determined in a study of shared T cell receptors in the human thymus. The J segment lost 5 bases and the V segment lost 4 bases, leaving 12 bases of the junction unmatched. The CDR3 covers 16 residues. CDR1 and CDR2 (germline): LGHNA, YNFKEQ. Produced via immunoSEQ multiplex PCR; TCRdb's table is partial and in-frame only. This repertoire shows 700,000 or so clones, 70% to 90% found once; its top ten account for under 0.012%. In its sample, this clone was seen once. These data also formed part of another study, on human thymus T cells. In that study: Immunologically healthy infants in Finland undergoing congenital heart defect surgery were the donors. Thymic samples were excised during corrective heart operations. Both thymic and peripheral blood repertoires showed apparently biased V and J usage. Unrelated individuals were reported by related research to share highly overlapping thymic repertoires.

The receptor comes from a girl less than two years old with a congenital heart defect. This chain links TRBV4-2 with TRBJ2-5, with 8 bases lining up with TRBD1. Sequenced input: thymocytes. CDR3 bases: TGTGCCAGCAGCCCGGAGATCCCAGGGGGCCTCGAGACCCAGTACTTC. Translated, it gives CASSPEIPGGLETQYF.